This T cell receptor (beta chain) is drawn from a study of OX40 agonist ivuxolimab in advanced cancers. This table comes from immunoSEQ multiplex PCR, and its TCRdb copy is limited to in-frame clones, with some not included. The sample records 37,000 or so clones, just under 75% being singletons. Broader study findings: In a subset of nonresponders, normalized T-cell clonal expansion was also low.

Per germline, CDR1 SQVTM and CDR2 ANQGSEA. The CDR3 is 13 amino acids. With 7 bases removed from V and 9 bases from J, the gap between germline ends came to 19 bases. Systemic immunosuppression or a history of autoimmune disease excluded patients. As regards this clone: The antigen remains unidentified.

Sequenced material: CD4+ or CD8+ T cells sorted from blood, taken in a trial of the OX40 agonist ivuxolimab. The sequence was obtained from an adult with an advanced solid tumor such as melanoma, head and neck, liver or kidney cancer. V and J are TRBV29-1 and TRBJ2-4; perhaps TRBD1 as D (5 bases). The CDR3 reads CSASGLALGIQYF. The CDR3 DNA sequence: TGCAGCGCTTCAGGGTTGGCCTTGGGCATTCAGTACTTC.